This TCR beta chain was sequenced in a study of shared clonotypes between healthy human individuals. Study overall: Researchers drew samples from a couple of women and a few men aged 18 to 49.

Note on this clone: As yet, its antigen is unknown.

Findings and caveats of the study: Generally, estimated richness proved larger in naive subsets than it did in memory subsets.

The CDR3 totals 14 residues. Germline assignment: CDR1 MDHEN and CDR2 SYDVKM. V gave up 1 base and J gave up 7 bases, with 13 bases separating them. Positively selected for CCR7, the CD45RO-negative cells used as naive CD8 cells excluded terminally differentiated effector memory CD45RA+ cells. Everyone who donated was a Caucasian adult who lived in Nashville, Tennessee. This table comes from immunoSEQ multiplex PCR, and its TCRdb copy is limited to in-frame clones, with some not included. Of roughly 2 million clones in the sample, just under 95% were seen once. V and J are TRBV28 and TRBJ1-1; D may be TRBD1 (5 bases). The TCR was taken from a man aged 18 to 29 in good health. Sequencing input: naive CD8+ T cells sorted from blood. The CDR3 DNA reads TGTGCCAGCAGTTTATTACGGGGGGAAGGTGAAGCTTTCTTT. Its translation: CASSLLRGEGEAFF.